What follows is one T cell receptor (beta chain) and its context. The antigen is unknown. The data derive from a study of blood T cells in healthy people across ages. Across the study: About one barcoded TCR beta cDNA was captured per two T cells.

The CDR3 totals 13 residues. Trimming took 4 bases from V and 3 from J, leaving 10 bases between them. Looked up from germline, CDR1 is SGHRS and CDR2 is YFSETQ. Points from the study as a whole: TCR beta diversity per million T cells fell roughly linearly with age.

Alongside a J-beta primer mix, a sample-barcoded 5' primer served in a second PCR lasting 7 to 11 cycles. A single record per CDR3 protein comes from TCRdb applying MiXCR to the 5' RACE reads. The sample has 600,000 or so distinct CDR3 sequences, less than 60% seen once; the top ten hold roughly 24%. The chain links TRBV5-1 to TRBJ2-5; tentatively, D is TRBD1 (5 bases). Material: blood. This sequence originates from an older man in good health. CDR3 nucleotides: TGCGCCAGCAGCGTGGTAGGGGAAGAGACCCAGTACTTC. Its protein is CASSVVGEETQYF.